Reported below is one T cell receptor (beta chain). These data come from a study of blood T cell repertoires in COVID-19. Looking at the study overall: Some COVID-19 samples were acute and others convalescent; all came from the United States, Italy and Spain. T cells, B-cell-depleted T cells, or PBMCs supplied cDNA or gDNA.

V dropped 4 bases and J dropped 1 base, with 14 bases sitting between them. The CDR3 runs 15 residues. Germline-derived CDR1 and CDR2 are SGHDT and YYEEEE. In the study's own analysis: Estimation of nucleated cell counts was performed using reference gene primer amplification. Measured with immunoSEQ multiplex PCR; TCRdb has only the in-frame clones, and not every one. V, J and clone size are those of that table, while D and trimming were read from the DNA. The sample comprises more than 150,000 clones, roughly 80% of which are singletons, and approximately 7.3% rests with the top ten. V and J are TRBV5-6 and TRBJ1-1; weak D call: TRBD1 (6 bases). The receptor was isolated from a human donor in a cohort sampled during active COVID-19. The sequencing input was peripheral blood. CDR3 sequence reads: CASSALWTENTEAFF. CDR3 bases: TGTGCCAGCAGCGCCCTTTGGACAGAGAACACTGAAGCTTTCTTT.